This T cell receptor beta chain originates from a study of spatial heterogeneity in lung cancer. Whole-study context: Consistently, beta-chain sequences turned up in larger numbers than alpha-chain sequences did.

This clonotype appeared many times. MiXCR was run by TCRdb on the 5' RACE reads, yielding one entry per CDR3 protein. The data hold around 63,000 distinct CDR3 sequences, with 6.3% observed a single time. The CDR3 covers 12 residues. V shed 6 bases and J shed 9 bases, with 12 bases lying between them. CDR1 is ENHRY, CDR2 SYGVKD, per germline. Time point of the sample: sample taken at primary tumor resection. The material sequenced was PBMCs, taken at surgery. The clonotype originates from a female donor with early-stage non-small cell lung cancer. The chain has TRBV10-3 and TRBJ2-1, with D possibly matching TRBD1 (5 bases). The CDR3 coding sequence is TGTGCCATCAGGATGCAGGGCGGTGAGCAGTTCTTC. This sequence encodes CAIRMQGGEQFF.